The sequence of this T cell receptor beta chain was determined in a study of beta chain features in type 1 diabetes. Study summary: Examination spanned 90 million to 140 million sorted cells from all samples.

The entirety of the isolated RNA underwent reverse transcription, so expressed TCRB transcripts were sequenced. Sequencing of naive, central memory and regulatory T cell samples gave an average of about 3.7 million reads. Generated by immunoSEQ multiplex PCR, the TCRdb table keeps only in-frame clones and is missing some. Among some 660,000 clones listed, about 14% were seen once. The table lists this clone with a few counts. The antigen is not known. The same CDR3 also results from other DNA sequences found in this sample. Between the trimmed V and J ends, which lost 4 bases and 6 bases, there was a span of 5 bases. Per the germline V gene, CDR1 is SEHNR and CDR2 is FQNEAQ (reference sequence). The CDR3 runs to 11 residues. Study-level points and caveats: Shortening of TCRB CDR3s, moderate but significant, appeared in all four CD4+ subsets of Type 1 diabetes patients.

This receptor was taken from a man aged 18-30 years with type 1 diabetes. This chain connects TRBV7-9 to TRBJ2-3; the D is unclear. The sample taken for sequencing was naive CD4+ T cells from blood. The chain's CDR3 is CASSSLDTQYF. The CDR3 region has the DNA TGTGCCAGCAGCTCTCTTGATACGCAGTATTTT. The variable domain in full, with the rest retrieved from reference TRBV7-9 and TRBJ2-3, is DTGVSQNPRHKITKRGQNVTFRCDPISEHNRLYWYRQTLGQGPEFLTYFQNEAQLEKSRLLSDRFSAERPKGSFSTLEIQRTEQGDSAMYLCASSSLDTQYFGPGTRLTVL.